The 26 T cell receptor beta chains below come from one sample, sequenced in a study of STAT3 mutations in large granular lymphocyte leukemia. Study-level points and caveats: Every T-cell large granular lymphocyte leukemia patient had at least one immunodominant TCR beta clonotype.

Repertoires were generated with immunoSEQ multiplex PCR, while TCRdb's copy carries only in-frame clones and drops some. This sample has 35,000 or so clones, with 70% to 90% found just once. No cognate antigen is known for these TCRs. The material sequenced was PBMCs. Receptors originate from a human donor with T large granular lymphocyte leukemia. Some clones in this sample may be carry-over from other donors' samples.

The gene calls are TRBV18 and TRBJ2-5; tentatively, D is TRBD1 (7 bases). Trimming pared 5 bases from V and 5 bases from J, leaving 18 bases between. This CDR3 spans 15 amino acids. Germline CDR1 KGHSH, CDR2 LQKENI. CDR3 in DNA: TGTGCCAGCTCATCTAGACAGGGAGGTATCGAGACCCAGTACTTC. It yields the protein CASSSRQGGIETQYF.

CDR3: CAITDSYPMNTEAFF. CDR3 nucleotides: TGTGCCATCACCGACAGCTACCCGATGAACACTGAAGCTTTCTTT. The gene calls are TRBV10-3 and TRBJ1-1; D possibly corresponds to TRBD1 (5 bases). CDR3 length: 15 amino acids. Trimming stripped 7 bases from V and 0 bases from J, with 15 bases between. Per the germline V gene, CDR1 is ENHRY and CDR2 is SYGVKD.

This sequence joins TRBV10-3 and TRBJ2-3; 8 bases map to TRBD1. The CDR3 is 15 amino acids. J gave up 4 bases and V 0 bases, and 3 bases lay outside the gene matches. CDR1 and CDR2 (germline): ENHRY, SYGVKD. For the CDR3, the DNA is TGTGCCATCAGTGAGTCCACAGGGGGTGCAGATACGCAGTATTTT. Translation gives CAISESTGGADTQYF.

This clone was detected only once. The V gene is TRBV18, the J gene TRBJ1-2; D ambiguous. Trimming pared 1 base from V and 2 bases from J, leaving 8 bases between. CDR1 KGHSH and CDR2 LQKENI come from the germline V gene. The CDR3 is 14 amino acids. CDR3 coding DNA: TGTGCCAGCTCACCACTACCAAAGAACTATGGCTACACCTTC. Its protein is CASSPLPKNYGYTF.

CDR3 bases: TGTGCCAGCAGCGTAGGGAGCACCGGGGAGCTGTTTTTT. It codes for CASSVGSTGELFF. The chain employs TRBV9 and TRBJ2-2; D unclear. The germline CDR1 and CDR2 sequences are SGDLS and YYNGEE. Trimming took off 0 bases at V and 4 bases at J, with 4 bases between the two ends. This CDR3 is built from 13 residues. Supplemented by reference TRBV9 and TRBJ2-2, the full variable domain reads DSGVTQTPKHLITATGQRVTLRCSPRSGDLSVYWYQQSLDQGLQFLIQYYNGEERAKGNILERFSAQQFPDLHSELNLSSLELGDSALYFCASSVGSTGELFFGEGSRLTVL.

The rearrangement joins TRBV7-6 to TRBJ2-5; D perhaps matches TRBD2 (6 bases). Germline V gene lookup returns CDR1 SGHVS and CDR2 FNYEAQ. The CDR3 has 13 amino acids. Trimming took off 7 bases at V and 4 bases at J, with 13 bases between the two ends. The DNA of the CDR3 is TGTGCCAGCACCCCCGCGGGGTCAGAGACCCAGTACTTC. Translating gives CASTPAGSETQYF.

The chain links TRBV7-9 to TRBJ2-7; D is possibly TRBD1 or TRBD2 (5 bases each). Germline V gene sequence: CDR1 SEHNR, CDR2 FQNEAQ (reference sequence). V was shortened by 5 bases and J by 5 bases, with 16 bases between the two germline ends. CDR3 length: 14 residues. The CDR3, as DNA: TGTGCCAGCAGCCCGGGGCCCAGGTGGAACGAGCAGTACTTC. It is translated as CASSPGPRWNEQYF.

The genes are TRBV6-1 and TRBJ2-1, with TRBD1 matching over 8 bases. Germline V gives CDR1 MNHNS, CDR2 SASEGT. This CDR3 is built from 17 residues. V shed 4 bases and J 3 bases; nucleotides not matched to a gene: 11. The CDR3 region is CASSVISRTGNYNEQFF. The CDR3 coding sequence is TGTGCCAGCAGTGTCATCTCTAGGACAGGGAACTACAATGAGCAGTTCTTC.

This chain connects TRBV11-3 to TRBJ2-1; a weak D match, TRBD2 (6 bases). The V and J ends lost 5 bases and 6 bases respectively, with 17 bases between them. From germline, CDR1 is SGHNT and CDR2 YENEEA. The CDR3 totals 15 residues. The DNA of the CDR3 is TGTGCCAGCAGCCCGGCGGGACGGAGCTCCAATGAGCAGTTCTTC. As protein: CASSPAGRSSNEQFF.

V usage is TRBV5-1 and J usage is TRBJ2-5; D assignment may be TRBD1 or TRBD2 (5 bases each). The CDR3 covers 14 residues. Trimming pared 4 bases from V and 1 base from J, leaving 11 bases between. Per germline, CDR1 SGHRS and CDR2 YFSETQ. CDR3 sequence (DNA): TGCGCCAGCAGCGGGGGACGGTCCCAAGAGACCCAGTACTTC. This sequence encodes CASSGGRSQETQYF.

This chain connects TRBV13 to TRBJ1-6; 9 bases line up with TRBD1. Trimming removed 3 bases from V and 7 bases from J; junction bases left unmatched: 1. The CDR3 spans 14 residues. CDR1 is PRHDT, CDR2 FYEKMQ, per germline (reference sequence). CDR3 in amino acids: CASSFGTGNSPLHF. CDR3 bases: TGTGCCAGCAGCTTCGGGACAGGGAATTCACCCCTCCACTTT.

CDR3 in amino acids: CASSVAPTGNYGYTF. The CDR3 region has the DNA TGTGCCAGCAGCGTAGCCCCAACAGGCAACTATGGCTACACCTTC. J is TRBJ1-2 and V is TRBV9, with D perhaps TRBD1 (5 bases). Germline V gene lookup returns CDR1 SGDLS and CDR2 YYNGEE. This CDR3 comprises 15 residues. V was shortened by 0 bases and J by 2 bases, with 11 bases between the two germline ends.

CDR3 DNA sequence: TGTGCCATCAGGGGGGACAGTGACAATGAGCAGTTCTTC. Encoded protein: CAIRGDSDNEQFF. The chain joins TRBV10-3 to TRBJ2-1; TRBD1 agrees at 7 bases. The CDR3 runs 13 residues. J lost 5 bases, V lost 6 bases, and 4 bases had no gene match. The germline gives CDR1 ENHRY, CDR2 SYGVKD.

The chain recombines TRBV5-4 with TRBJ2-7; TRBD1 agrees at 10 bases. Germline-derived CDR1 and CDR2 are SGHNT and YYREEE (reference sequence). After removal of 4 bases from V and 7 bases from J, the junction contained 11 bases not matched to a gene. The CDR3 runs 15 residues. CDR3 loop: CASSPGGTGVEEQYF. The CDR3 region has the DNA TGTGCCAGCAGCCCCGGTGGGACAGGGGTGGAGGAGCAGTACTTC. Looking up the rest from reference TRBV5-4 and TRBJ2-7 gives the full variable domain: ETGVTQSPTHLIKTRGQQVTLRCSSQSGHNTVSWYQQALGQGPQFIFQYYREEENGRGNFPPRFSGLQFPNYSSELNVNALELDDSALYLCASSPGGTGVEEQYFGPGTRLTVT.

This sequence joins TRBV4-1 and TRBJ2-1; no clear D. The CDR3 runs 11 residues. The V end lost 3 bases, the J end lost 9 bases, and 6 bases lay between the germline ends. Germline V CDR1 and CDR2: MGHRA, YSYEKL. CDR3 sequence: CASSHGSEQFF. The CDR3 DNA reads TGCGCCAGCAGCCACGGTAGTGAGCAGTTCTTC.

Worth noting for this clone: At one end the junction does not follow the germline gene, possibly because of a read error. The CDR3 reads CASSSTREKLFF. DNA for the CDR3: TGTGCCAGCAGTTCTACACGGGAAAAGCTGTTTTTT. The chain joins TRBV5-8 to TRBJ1-4, with D uncertain. Germline V CDR1 and CDR2: SGHTS, YDEGEE. This CDR3 contains 12 residues.

This chain joins TRBV6-5 and TRBJ2-3; D is unclear. Germline assignment: CDR1 MNHEY and CDR2 SVGAGI. The ends were cut back, 6 bases at V and 0 bases at J, with 13 bases in the middle. This CDR3 contains 15 residues. As DNA, the CDR3 is TGTGCCAGCAGCCCCCTCTTGACTAGCACAGATACGCAGTATTTT. Protein: CASSPLLTSTDTQYF.

V usage is TRBV10-3 and J usage is TRBJ1-1; perhaps TRBD1 as D (6 bases). CDR1 and CDR2 (germline): ENHRY, SYGVKD. V was cut by 8 bases and J by 3 bases, with 13 bases left in between. This CDR3 contains 13 residues. The CDR3 region has the DNA TGTGCCATCGATGGGGGCCTAGACACTGAAGCTTTCTTT. It yields the protein CAIDGGLDTEAFF.

The chain carries TRBV5-1 and TRBJ1-1, with 9 bases matching TRBD1. From germline, CDR1 is SGHRS and CDR2 YFSETQ. Trimming took 5 bases from V and 2 from J; bases not matched to a gene: 4. The CDR3 is 14 residues long. CDR3 loop: CASRRTGDNTEAFF. CDR3 in DNA: TGCGCCAGCAGGAGGACAGGGGATAACACTGAAGCTTTCTTT.

This chain's CDR3 is CASSLSGLNTEAFF. The DNA for the CDR3 is TGTGCCAGCAGTTTATCCGGGCTGAACACTGAAGCTTTCTTT. The chain recombines TRBV9 with TRBJ1-1; D gene uncertain. V lost 5 bases and J 0 bases, leaving 11 bases between the germline ends. This CDR3 spans 14 amino acids. The germline V gene has CDR1 SGDLS and CDR2 YYNGEE.

This rearrangement joins TRBV5-6 to TRBJ1-3; D gene ambiguous. This CDR3 has 12 residues. V dropped 1 base and J dropped 5 bases, with 4 bases sitting between them. Germline CDR1 reads SGHDT; CDR2 reads YYEEEE. CDR3 residues: CASSLMRNTIYF. CDR3 nucleotides: TGTGCCAGCAGCTTGATGAGAAACACCATATATTTT.

This rearrangement joins TRBV7-9 to TRBJ2-7; D is perhaps TRBD1 or TRBD2 (6 bases each). Germline CDR1 and CDR2: SEHNR and FQNEAQ (reference sequence). CDR3 size: 16 residues. The germline V and J ends were trimmed by 3 bases and 3 bases, with 18 bases remaining between them. CDR3: CASSFGQWGVYYEQYF. The CDR3 DNA sequence: TGTGCCAGCAGCTTCGGACAGTGGGGGGTCTACTACGAGCAGTACTTC.

The genes are TRBV28 and TRBJ1-4, with a possible D match to TRBD1 (5 bases). V was cut by 2 bases and J by 0 bases, with 13 bases left in between. Germline CDR1 reads MDHEN; CDR2 reads SYDVKM. The CDR3 runs to 17 residues. CDR3 nucleotide sequence: TGTGCCAGCAGTTTACTCGGGGGGATAGCAACTAATGAAAAACTGTTTTTT. Protein sequence: CASSLLGGIATNEKLFF.

This clone appeared a single time. The chain combines TRBV2 with TRBJ2-1, with D perhaps matching TRBD2 (5 bases). The germline gives CDR1 SNHLY, CDR2 FYNNEI. This CDR3 region has 14 residues. The V gene lost 1 base and the J gene lost 9 bases, with 13 bases spanning the gap. Here the CDR3 reads CASSEELGISEQFF. DNA of the CDR3: TGTGCCAGCAGTGAAGAACTAGGGATTAGTGAGCAGTTCTTC.

The chain recombines TRBV28 with TRBJ1-1; tentatively, D is TRBD1 (5 bases). Trimming cost V 5 bases and J 2 bases, with 12 bases left between them. This CDR3 comprises 14 residues. Germline CDR1 and CDR2: MDHEN and SYDVKM. CDR3 sequence: CASSPPTVNTEAFF. Here the CDR3 DNA reads TGTGCCAGCAGTCCACCGACAGTTAACACTGAAGCTTTCTTT. The whole variable domain, remainder taken from reference TRBV28 and TRBJ1-1, is DVKVTQSSRYLVKRTGEKVFLECVQDMDHENMFWYRQDPGLGLRLIYFSYDVKMKEKGDIPEGYSVSREKKERFSLILESASTNQTSMYLCASSPPTVNTEAFFGQGTRLTVV.

This clone occurred once. The chain recombines TRBV10-3 with TRBJ1-5, with D perhaps TRBD1 (5 bases). CDR1 ENHRY and CDR2 SYGVKD come from the germline V gene. CDR3 length: 13 residues. Trimming took 11 bases from V and 1 from J, leaving 12 bases between them. CDR3 protein: CAVTGGSNQPQHF. CDR3 in DNA: TGTGCCGTCACCGGGGGAAGCAATCAGCCCCAGCATTTT.